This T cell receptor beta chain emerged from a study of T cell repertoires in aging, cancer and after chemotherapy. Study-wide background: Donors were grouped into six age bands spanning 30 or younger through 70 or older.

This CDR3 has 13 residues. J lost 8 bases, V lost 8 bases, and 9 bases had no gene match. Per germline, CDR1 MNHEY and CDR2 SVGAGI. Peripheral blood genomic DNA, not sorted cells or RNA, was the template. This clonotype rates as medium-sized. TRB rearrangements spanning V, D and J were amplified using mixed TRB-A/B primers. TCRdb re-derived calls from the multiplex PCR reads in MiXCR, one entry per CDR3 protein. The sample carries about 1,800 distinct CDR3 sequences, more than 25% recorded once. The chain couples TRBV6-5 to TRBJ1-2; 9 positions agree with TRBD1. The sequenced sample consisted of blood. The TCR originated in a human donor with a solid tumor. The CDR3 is CASGYTGGLGYTF. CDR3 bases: TGTGCCAGCGGATATACAGGGGGCTTAGGCTACACCTTC.